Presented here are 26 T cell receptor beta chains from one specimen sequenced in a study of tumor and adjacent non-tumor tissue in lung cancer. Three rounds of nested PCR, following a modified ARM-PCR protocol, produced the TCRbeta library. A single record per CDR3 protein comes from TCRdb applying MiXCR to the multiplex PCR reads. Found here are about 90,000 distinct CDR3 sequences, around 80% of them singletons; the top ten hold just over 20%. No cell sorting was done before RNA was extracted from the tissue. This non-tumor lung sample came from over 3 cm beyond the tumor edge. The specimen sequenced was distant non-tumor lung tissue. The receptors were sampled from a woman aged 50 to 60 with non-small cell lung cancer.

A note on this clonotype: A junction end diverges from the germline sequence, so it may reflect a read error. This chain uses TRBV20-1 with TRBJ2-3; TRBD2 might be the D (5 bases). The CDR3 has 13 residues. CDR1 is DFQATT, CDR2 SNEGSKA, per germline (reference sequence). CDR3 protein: CSPSILLLDTQYF. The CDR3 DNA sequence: TGCAGTCCTAGCATTCTACTCCTAGATACGCAGTATTTT.

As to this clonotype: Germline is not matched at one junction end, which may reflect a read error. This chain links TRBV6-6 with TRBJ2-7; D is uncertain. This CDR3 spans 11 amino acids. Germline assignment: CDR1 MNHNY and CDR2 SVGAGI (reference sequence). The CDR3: CTSNENYEQYF. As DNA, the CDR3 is TGTACCAGCAATGAAAATTACGAGCAGTACTTC.

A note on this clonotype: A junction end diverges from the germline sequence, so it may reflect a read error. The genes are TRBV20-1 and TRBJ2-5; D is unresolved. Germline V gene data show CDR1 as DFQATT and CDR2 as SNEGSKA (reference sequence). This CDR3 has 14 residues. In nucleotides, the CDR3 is TGTAGTGCTAGAGATTCTAACACCCAAGTGACCCAGTACTTC. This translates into CSARDSNTQVTQYF.

The CDR3 sequence: CSIGDLLQGDHGYTF. For the CDR3, the DNA is TGCAGCATTGGGGATCTTTTACAGGGTGATCATGGCTACACCTTC. V and J are TRBV29-1 and TRBJ1-2; D is possibly TRBD1 (6 bases). This CDR3 is 15 amino acids long. The V end was cut by 8 bases, the J end by 6 bases, with 25 bases between. Per the germline V gene, CDR1 is SQVTM and CDR2 is ANQGSEA. The full variable domain, its missing parts supplied by reference TRBV29-1 and TRBJ1-2, is SAVISQKPSRDICQRGTSLTIQCQVDSQVTMMFWYRQQPGQSLTLIATANQGSEATYESGFVIDKFPISRPNLTFSTLTVSNMSPEDSSIYLCSIGDLLQGDHGYTFGSGTRLTVV.

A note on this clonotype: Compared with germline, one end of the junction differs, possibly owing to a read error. In nucleotides, the CDR3 is TGTGCCAGCAGCACACAGGGGGGAAATTCACCCCCCCAGTTT. Protein: CASSTQGGNSPPQF. The chain carries TRBV11-2 and TRBJ1-6; the match to TRBD1 covers 8 bases. CDR1 is SGHAT and CDR2 is FQNNGV in the germline V gene. The CDR3 consists of 14 residues. Full variable domain (rest looked up from reference TRBV11-2 and TRBJ1-6): EAGVAQSPRYKIIEKRQSVAFWCNPISGHATLYWYQQILGQGPKLLIQFQNNGVVDDSQLPKDRFSAERLKGVDSTLKIQPAKLEDSAVYLCASSTQGGNSPPQFGNGTRLTVT.

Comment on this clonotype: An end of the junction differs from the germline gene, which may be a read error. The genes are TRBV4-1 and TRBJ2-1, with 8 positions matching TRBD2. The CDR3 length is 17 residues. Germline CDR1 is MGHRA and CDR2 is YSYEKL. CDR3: CASSQPSGFGTYNGQFF. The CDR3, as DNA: TGCGCCAGCAGCCAACCTAGCGGGTTTGGCACCTACAATGGGCAGTTCTTC.

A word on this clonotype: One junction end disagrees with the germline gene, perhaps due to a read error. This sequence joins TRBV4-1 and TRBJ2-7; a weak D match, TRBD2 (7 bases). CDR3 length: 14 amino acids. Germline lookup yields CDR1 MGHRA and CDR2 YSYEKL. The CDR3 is CASSQPGGGYKQYF. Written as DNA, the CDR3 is TGCGCCAGCAGCCAGCCGGGGGGCGGCTACAAGCAGTACTTC.

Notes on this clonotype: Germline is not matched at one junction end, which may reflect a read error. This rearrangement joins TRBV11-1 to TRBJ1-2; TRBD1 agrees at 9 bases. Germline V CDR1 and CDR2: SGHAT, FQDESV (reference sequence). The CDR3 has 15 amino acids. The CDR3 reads CANSLYTGGDYGYAF. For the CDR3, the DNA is TGTGCCAATAGCCTTTACACAGGGGGCGACTATGGCTACGCCTTC.

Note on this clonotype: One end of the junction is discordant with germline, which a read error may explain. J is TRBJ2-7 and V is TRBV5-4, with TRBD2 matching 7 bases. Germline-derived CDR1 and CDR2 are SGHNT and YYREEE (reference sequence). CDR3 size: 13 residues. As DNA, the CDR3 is TGTACCAGCAGCGGGGTAGAGGGGTACGAGCGGTACTTC. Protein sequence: CTSSGVEGYERYF.

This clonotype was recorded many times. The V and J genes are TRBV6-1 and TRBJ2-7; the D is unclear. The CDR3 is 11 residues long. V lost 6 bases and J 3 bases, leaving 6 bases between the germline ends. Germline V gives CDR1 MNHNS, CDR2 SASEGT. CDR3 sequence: CASSLFYEQYF. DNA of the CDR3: TGTGCCAGCAGCCTATTCTACGAGCAGTACTTC.

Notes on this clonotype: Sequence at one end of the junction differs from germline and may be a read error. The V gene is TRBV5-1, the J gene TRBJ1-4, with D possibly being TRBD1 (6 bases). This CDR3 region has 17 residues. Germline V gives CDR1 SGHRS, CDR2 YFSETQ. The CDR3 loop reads CASSFHYDRTTNEKLIF. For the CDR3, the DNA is TGCGCCAGCAGCTTCCACTACGACAGGACAACTAATGAAAAACTGATATTT.

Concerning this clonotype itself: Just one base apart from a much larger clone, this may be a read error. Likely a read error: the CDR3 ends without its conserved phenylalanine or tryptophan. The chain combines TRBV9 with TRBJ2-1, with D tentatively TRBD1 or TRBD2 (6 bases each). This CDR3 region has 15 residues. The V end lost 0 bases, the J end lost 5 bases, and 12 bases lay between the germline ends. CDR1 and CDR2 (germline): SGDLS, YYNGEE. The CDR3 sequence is CASSVEGGRDNEQFL. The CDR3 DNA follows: TGTGCCAGCAGCGTAGAGGGGGGTAGGGACAATGAGCAGTTCTTA.

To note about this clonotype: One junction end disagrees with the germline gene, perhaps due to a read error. As DNA, the CDR3 is TGTAGCGTTGAAGGAGGAGCCCTTAGCGGAATTTCAAATGAGCAGTTATTC. Protein product: CSVEGGALSGISNEQLF. The chain couples TRBV29-1 to TRBJ2-1; D may be TRBD2 (6 bases). Germline-derived CDR1 and CDR2 are SQVTM and ANQGSEA. CDR3 size: 17 residues.

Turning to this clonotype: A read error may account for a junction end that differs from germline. The CDR3: CASNLGLQNTGELFF. In DNA, the CDR3 is TGCGCCAGCAACTTGGGACTACAGAACACCGGGGAGCTGTTTTTT. The chain combines TRBV5-1 with TRBJ2-2, with TRBD2 matching over 7 bases. Germline lookup yields CDR1 SGHRS and CDR2 YFSETQ. The CDR3 runs 15 residues.

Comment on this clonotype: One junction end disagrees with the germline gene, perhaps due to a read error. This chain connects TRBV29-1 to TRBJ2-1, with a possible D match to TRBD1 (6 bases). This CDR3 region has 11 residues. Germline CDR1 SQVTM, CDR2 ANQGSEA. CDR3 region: CSVGTRFELFF. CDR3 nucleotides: TGTAGCGTTGGGACAAGGTTTGAGCTGTTTTTC.

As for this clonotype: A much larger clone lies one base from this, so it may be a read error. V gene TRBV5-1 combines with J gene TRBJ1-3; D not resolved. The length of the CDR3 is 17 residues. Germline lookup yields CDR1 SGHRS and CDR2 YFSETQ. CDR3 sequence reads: CVSSLSTEAGSGNTIYF. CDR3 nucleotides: TGCGTCAGCAGCTTGTCAACAGAGGCTGGTTCTGGAAACACCATATATTTT.

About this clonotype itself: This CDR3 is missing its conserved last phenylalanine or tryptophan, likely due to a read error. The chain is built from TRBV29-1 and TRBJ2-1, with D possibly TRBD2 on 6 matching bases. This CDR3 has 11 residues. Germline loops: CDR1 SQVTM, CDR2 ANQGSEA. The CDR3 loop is CAISRGNEQFL. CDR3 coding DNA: TGCGCCATCAGTCGGGGGAATGAGCAGTTCTTA.

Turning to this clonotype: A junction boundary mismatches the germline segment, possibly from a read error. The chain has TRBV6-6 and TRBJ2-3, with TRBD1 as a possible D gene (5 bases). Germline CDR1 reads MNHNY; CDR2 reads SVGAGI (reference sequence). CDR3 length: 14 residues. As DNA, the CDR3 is TGTGCTAGCAGTTACGGCTACAGGATAGATACGCAGTATTTT. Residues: CASSYGYRIDTQYF.

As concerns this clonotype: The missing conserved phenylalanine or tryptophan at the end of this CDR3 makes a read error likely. The CDR3 protein is CSAPGTVSYEQYI. DNA of the CDR3: TGCAGTGCCCCCGGGACAGTATCCTACGAGCAGTACATC. V usage is TRBV20-1 and J usage is TRBJ2-7, with 7 bases lining up with TRBD1. Unmatched junction bases numbered 6, after V lost 6 bases and J lost 1 base. Germline assignment: CDR1 DFQATT and CDR2 SNEGSKA (reference sequence). The CDR3 totals 13 residues.

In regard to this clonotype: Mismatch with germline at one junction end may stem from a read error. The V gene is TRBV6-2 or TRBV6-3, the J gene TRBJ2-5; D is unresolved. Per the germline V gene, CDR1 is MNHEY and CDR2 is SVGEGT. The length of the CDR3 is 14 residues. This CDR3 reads CPSSYAVVRETQYF. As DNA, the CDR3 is TGTCCCAGCAGTTACGCGGTAGTCCGAGAGACCCAGTACTTC.

Written as DNA, the CDR3 is TGTGCCAGCCTACCGGGACCGAGACCGGGGCCCCAGCATTTT. Translating it yields CASLPGPRPGPQHF. The gene calls are TRBV19 and TRBJ1-5; a weak D match, TRBD1 (5 bases). V was cut by 9 bases and J by 9 bases, with 21 bases left in between. In germline, CDR1 is LNHDA, CDR2 SQIVND (reference sequence). This CDR3 has 14 amino acids.

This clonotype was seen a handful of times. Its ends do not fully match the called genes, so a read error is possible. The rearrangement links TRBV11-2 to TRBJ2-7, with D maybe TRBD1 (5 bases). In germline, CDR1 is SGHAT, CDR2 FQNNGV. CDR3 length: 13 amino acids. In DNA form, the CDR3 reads TGTGTCAGCAGCTTGGAAACAGGAGTCGAGCAATACTTC. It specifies CVSSLETGVEQYF.

The CDR3 reads CASRTISVQFF. For the CDR3, the DNA is TGCGCCAGCAGGACTATAAGTGTGCAGTTCTTC. The rearrangement joins TRBV4-1 to TRBJ2-1, with a possible D match to TRBD2 (5 bases). The CDR3 has 11 residues. The V gene lost 6 bases and the J gene lost 12 bases, with 12 bases spanning the gap. Per the germline V gene, CDR1 is MGHRA and CDR2 is YSYEKL.

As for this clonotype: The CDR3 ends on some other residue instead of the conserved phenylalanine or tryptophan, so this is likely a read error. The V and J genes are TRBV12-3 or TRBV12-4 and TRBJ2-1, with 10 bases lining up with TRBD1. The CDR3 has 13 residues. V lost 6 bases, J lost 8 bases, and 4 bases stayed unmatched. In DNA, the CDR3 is TGTGCCAGCAGCTCCGACAGGGGGCATGAGCAGTTCCTC. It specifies CASSSDRGHEQFL.

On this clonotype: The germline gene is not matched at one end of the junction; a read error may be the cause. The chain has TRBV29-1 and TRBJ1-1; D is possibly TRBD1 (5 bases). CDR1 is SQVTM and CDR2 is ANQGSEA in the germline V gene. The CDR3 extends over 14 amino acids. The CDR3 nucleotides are TGCAGCGTTGGGGGGAGACAAGACAACACTGAAACTTTCTTT. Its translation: CSVGGRQDNTETFF.

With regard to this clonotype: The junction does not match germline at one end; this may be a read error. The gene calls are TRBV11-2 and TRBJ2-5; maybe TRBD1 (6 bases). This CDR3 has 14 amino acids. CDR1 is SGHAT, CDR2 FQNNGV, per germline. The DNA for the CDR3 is TGTGCCAGCAGCGCCACAGGGCTTGGGGAGACCAAGTACTTC. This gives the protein CASSATGLGETKYF.